These 21 T cell receptor beta chains originate from one sample sequenced in a study of vaccination effects on CD4 cells after COVID-19. These receptors lack a known antigen. Subsequent to 10 days of culture, CD4+ T cells were isolated. Produced via immunoSEQ multiplex PCR; TCRdb's table is partial and in-frame only. Of tens of thousands of clones in the sample, approximately 61% are singletons; the top ten hold approximately 5%. The starting material was CD4+ T cells from PBMCs cultured without peptide, obtained before COVID-19 vaccination. These receptors originate from a human donor who received a COVID-19 vaccine.

This clone was counted between two and nine times. The rearrangement uses TRBV3-1 (or the pseudogene TRBV3-2) and TRBJ1-2, with 9 bases aligning to TRBD1. Germline values: CDR1 LGHDT, CDR2 YNNKEL (reference sequence). The length of the CDR3 is 12 residues. J gave up 8 bases and V 4 bases, and 2 bases lay outside the gene matches. CDR3 coding DNA: TGTGCCAGCAGCCCCGGACAGGGGGGCTACACCTTC. Translating gives CASSPGQGGYTF.

The J gene is TRBJ2-1, the V gene TRBV6-1; 8 bases fit TRBD2. The CDR3 length is 16 residues. Germline assignment: CDR1 MNHNS and CDR2 SASEGT. J gave up 4 bases and V 2 bases, and 7 bases lay outside the gene matches. CDR3 in amino acids: CASSESIAGSYNEQFF. The CDR3 DNA reads TGTGCCAGCAGTGAAAGTATAGCGGGGAGTTACAATGAGCAGTTCTTC.

The chain couples TRBV2 to TRBJ1-5, with TRBD1 matching over 8 bases. V shed 3 bases and J 6 bases; nucleotides not matched to a gene: 10. Germline V gives CDR1 SNHLY, CDR2 FYNNEI. CDR3 length: 16 amino acids. The CDR3 is CASSDSGQGWVQPQHF. The CDR3 region has the DNA TGTGCCAGCAGTGACTCCGGACAGGGATGGGTTCAGCCCCAGCATTTT.

The J gene is TRBJ2-7, the V gene TRBV18; perhaps TRBD1 as D (5 bases). The V and J ends lost 3 bases and 2 bases respectively, with 11 bases between them. CDR1 KGHSH and CDR2 LQKENI come from the germline V gene. The CDR3 runs 14 residues. CDR3 bases: TGTGCCAGCTCACCGTGGGGCCCTCCCTACGAGCAGTACTTC. Translating gives CASSPWGPPYEQYF.

The genes are TRBV7-2 and TRBJ1-2; no reliable D call. The V and J ends lost 1 base and 8 bases respectively, with 14 bases between them. The CDR3 is 14 amino acids. Germline CDR1 reads SGHTA; CDR2 reads FQGNSA. The CDR3 is CASSLVATREGYTF. The CDR3, as DNA: TGTGCCAGCAGCTTAGTAGCGACGCGGGAAGGCTACACCTTC.

V and J are TRBV4-2 and TRBJ2-2; D unresolved. This CDR3 spans 12 amino acids. V was clipped by 4 bases and J by 6 bases, with 6 bases between them. CDR1 and CDR2 (germline): LGHNA, YNFKEQ. CDR3 coding DNA: TGTGCCAGCAGCCTCACGGCCGGGGAGCTGTTTTTT. Translating it yields CASSLTAGELFF.

V and J are TRBV5-4 and TRBJ2-1; D is unclear. The CDR3 spans 14 residues. The V and J ends lost 4 bases and 6 bases respectively, with 14 bases between them. Germline V gene data show CDR1 as SGHNT and CDR2 as YYREEE (reference sequence). CDR3 sequence: CASSESSTLNEQFF. CDR3 in DNA: TGTGCCAGCAGCGAAAGTAGCACCCTCAATGAGCAGTTCTTC.

The chain has TRBV18 and TRBJ1-6; no clear D gene. Per the germline V gene, CDR1 is KGHSH and CDR2 is LQKENI. Trimming took 3 bases from V and 7 from J, leaving 13 bases between them. This CDR3 is built from 15 residues. The CDR3 protein is CASSPLMGKNSPLHF. The CDR3, as DNA: TGTGCCAGCTCACCGCTCATGGGGAAGAATTCACCCCTCCACTTT. Full variable domain (missing parts from reference TRBV18 and TRBJ1-6): NAGVMQNPRHLVRRRGQEARLRCSPMKGHSHVYWYRQLPEEGLKFMVYLQKENIIDESGMPKERFSAEFPKEGPSILRIQQVVRGDSAAYFCASSPLMGKNSPLHFGNGTRLTVT.

The CDR3 coding sequence is TGTGCCATCAGTGAGTCGCGATACAATGAGCAGTTCTTC. This translates into CAISESRYNEQFF. V gene TRBV10-3 combines with J gene TRBJ2-1; D gene uncertain. V gave up 0 bases and J gave up 4 bases, with 4 bases separating them. This CDR3 has 13 residues. CDR1 is ENHRY and CDR2 is SYGVKD in the germline V gene.

V gene TRBV7-8 combines with J gene TRBJ2-7; 9 bases are a match to TRBD1. The CDR3 is made up of 12 amino acids. The germline V gene encodes CDR1 SGHVS and CDR2 FQNEAQ. CDR3 residues: CAVDRGGYEQYF. The CDR3 DNA follows: TGTGCGGTGGACAGGGGAGGCTACGAGCAGTACTTC.

This sequence joins TRBV30 and TRBJ2-3; TRBD2 matches at 13 bases. The CDR3 covers 16 residues. The V and J ends lost 3 bases and 1 base, in that order; junction bases with no gene match: 4. CDR1 is GTSNPN and CDR2 is SVGIG in the germline V gene (reference sequence). The CDR3 coding sequence is TGTGCCTGGAGCCCCGGACTAGCGGGAGGCACAGATACGCAGTATTTT. Protein sequence: CAWSPGLAGGTDTQYF.

The chain employs TRBV4-3 and TRBJ1-6; maybe TRBD1 (5 bases). Trimming removed 0 bases at V and 2 bases at J, with 14 bases between. CDR3 length equals 18 residues. Looked up from germline, CDR1 is LGHNA and CDR2 is YSLEER. DNA for the CDR3: TGCGCCAGCAGCCAAGAGTATGATTTGGGGGCCTATAATTCACCCCTCCACTTT. Protein sequence: CASSQEYDLGAYNSPLHF.

The chain recombines TRBV28 with TRBJ2-7; TRBD2 might be the D (5 bases). The CDR3 covers 13 residues. Trimming shortened V by 2 bases and J by 5 bases, and 10 bases separated the two germline ends. Germline-derived CDR1 and CDR2 are MDHEN and SYDVKM. CDR3: CASSLIGENEQYF. CDR3 nucleotide sequence: TGTGCCAGCAGTTTAATTGGGGAGAACGAGCAGTACTTC.

The chain is built from TRBV12-5 and TRBJ1-1; 7 bases agree with TRBD1. Per the germline V gene, CDR1 is LGHNT and CDR2 is FRNRAP. Trimming removed 0 bases from V and 5 bases from J; junction bases left unmatched: 9. This CDR3 comprises 16 residues. The chain's CDR3 is CASGLVLTGSWTEAFF. The CDR3 region has the DNA TGTGCTAGTGGTTTGGTGTTGACAGGGAGTTGGACTGAAGCTTTCTTT.

V is TRBV9 and J is TRBJ2-5; possible D gene TRBD2, 6 bases. CDR1 is SGDLS and CDR2 is YYNGEE in the germline V gene. This CDR3 has 15 amino acids. V was cut by 0 bases and J by 5 bases, with 14 bases left in between. The CDR3 sequence is CASSVVGEVSETQYF. In DNA form, the CDR3 reads TGTGCCAGCAGCGTAGTTGGGGAGGTGAGCGAGACCCAGTACTTC.

The rearrangement links TRBV3-1 (or the pseudogene TRBV3-2) to TRBJ1-2, with D hard to call. This CDR3 contains 14 residues. The V end was cut by 4 bases, the J end by 7 bases, with 16 bases between. The germline V gene has CDR1 LGHDT and CDR2 YNNKEL (reference sequence). CDR3 sequence reads: CASSRPGGWGGYTF. Written as DNA, the CDR3 is TGTGCCAGCAGCCGCCCCGGCGGGTGGGGTGGCTACACCTTC.

The V gene is TRBV4-2, the J gene TRBJ1-5, with D tentatively TRBD1 (5 bases). There are 15 residues in the CDR3. Deletions cut 0 bases from V and 6 bases from J, with 12 bases between. The germline V gene encodes CDR1 LGHNA and CDR2 YNFKEQ. CDR3 amino acids: CASSQDSAGTQPQHF. CDR3 nucleotide sequence: TGTGCCAGCAGCCAAGACAGCGCGGGGACTCAGCCCCAGCATTTT.

The CDR3 region has the DNA TGCGCCAGCAGCCTAGAGTCGGGGACAGTTCAAAGCTATGGCTACACCTTC. Amino acids: CASSLESGTVQSYGYTF. This sequence joins TRBV23-1 and TRBJ1-2, with 7 bases matching TRBD1. TRBV23-1 is an ORF; its function is uncertain. The CDR3 contains 17 residues. Losses at the gene ends were 6 bases for V and 4 bases for J; bases not matched to a gene: 17.

V gene TRBV20-1 combines with J gene TRBJ1-5; TRBD1 might be the D (6 bases). Trimming took off 3 bases at V and 4 bases at J, with 7 bases between the two ends. The CDR3 extends over 12 amino acids. Per germline, CDR1 DFQATT and CDR2 SNEGSKA (reference sequence). DNA for the CDR3: TGCAGTGCTAGTACAGGGAATCAGCCCCAGCATTTT. This gives the protein CSASTGNQPQHF.

The chain carries TRBV28 and TRBJ2-7; D remains unclear. This CDR3 has 12 amino acids. V shed 6 bases and J shed 2 bases, with 8 bases lying between them. CDR1 is MDHEN and CDR2 is SYDVKM in the germline V gene. The CDR3 nucleotides read TGTGCCAGCAGCCCCCCCACCTACGAGCAGTACTTC. Its protein is CASSPPTYEQYF. Drawing the rest from reference TRBV28 and TRBJ2-7, the complete variable domain is DVKVTQSSRYLVKRTGEKVFLECVQDMDHENMFWYRQDPGLGLRLIYFSYDVKMKEKGDIPEGYSVSREKKERFSLILESASTNQTSMYLCASSPPTYEQYFGPGTRLTVT.

The gene calls are TRBV12-3 or TRBV12-4 and TRBJ2-1; no clear D gene. The CDR3 spans 12 residues. V was pared by 7 bases and J by 4 bases, with 8 bases between. In nucleotides, the CDR3 is TGTGCCAGCACCCACGGGTACAATGAGCAGTTCTTC. As protein: CASTHGYNEQFF.